The 29 T cell receptor beta chains given below trace back to one sample, sequenced in a study of blood T cell repertoires in COVID-19. The protocol was immunoSEQ multiplex PCR, while the TCRdb copy is restricted to in-frame clones and leaves out a portion. Among about 150,000 clones, 60% to 85% were seen once, and the ten largest hold roughly 1.5%. Sequencing was carried out using peripheral blood. These receptors all come from a man older than 75 with acute or convalescent COVID-19.

The chain has TRBV7-9 and TRBJ2-7; 8 positions match TRBD1. Germline CDR1 SEHNR, CDR2 FQNEAQ (reference sequence). The V segment lost 5 bases and the J segment 2 bases; nucleotides outside the gene matches: 8. This CDR3 is built from 15 residues. CDR3 in amino acids: CASSPGDRLTYEQYF. Here the CDR3 DNA reads TGTGCCAGCAGCCCAGGGGACAGGCTTACCTACGAGCAGTACTTC.

The chain uses TRBV6-1 and TRBJ1-1, with D tentatively TRBD1 (5 bases). The CDR3 loop spans 13 amino acids. Germline V lookup: CDR1 MNHNS, CDR2 SASEGT. V lost 5 bases and J lost 11, with 18 bases in between. The CDR3 spells CASSYGGVFTAFF. The CDR3, as DNA: TGTGCCAGCAGTTATGGGGGGGTATTTACGGCTTTCTTT.

A few counts support this clone. V and J are TRBV19 and TRBJ2-1, with 9 bases fitting TRBD1. The CDR3 totals 16 residues. V trimming: 5 bases; J trimming: 10 bases; junction bases outside the gene matches: 15. Germline V gene lookup returns CDR1 LNHDA and CDR2 SQIVND (reference sequence). The CDR3 spells CASSPYPGQGGVEQFF. As DNA, the CDR3 is TGTGCCAGTAGTCCTTACCCGGGACAGGGAGGCGTCGAGCAGTTCTTC.

The chain couples TRBV5-1 to TRBJ2-3, with D uncertain. V was cut by 1 base and J by 5 bases, with 5 bases left in between. This CDR3 contains 12 residues. The germline gives CDR1 SGHRS, CDR2 YFSETQ. In DNA form, the CDR3 reads TGCGCCAGCAGCTTGTACGGAGATACGCAGTATTTT. Translated: CASSLYGDTQYF.

The chain joins TRBV30 to TRBJ1-2; D is uncertain. Trimming stripped 1 base from V and 0 bases from J, with 6 bases between. Germline V lookup: CDR1 GTSNPN, CDR2 SVGIG (reference sequence). This CDR3 contains 13 residues. CDR3 sequence: CAWSATTNYGYTF. The CDR3 DNA sequence: TGTGCCTGGAGTGCCACAACTAACTATGGCTACACCTTC.

The V gene is TRBV7-8, the J gene TRBJ1-5; D is unresolved. V lost 0 bases to trimming and J lost 8 bases, with 8 bases between them. The germline CDR1 and CDR2 sequences are SGHVS and FQNEAQ. This CDR3 has 13 residues. CDR3 nucleotides: TGTGCCAGCAGCTTAGCTCAGCAGGAGCCCCAGCATTTT. Its protein product is CASSLAQQEPQHF.

Turning to this clone: The same CDR3 also results from other DNA sequences found in this sample. J is TRBJ2-5 and V is TRBV4-1, with D perhaps TRBD1 (6 bases). The CDR3 loop spans 16 amino acids. Germline V lookup: CDR1 MGHRA, CDR2 YSYEKL. Deletions cut 0 bases from V and 5 bases from J, with 16 bases between. The CDR3 DNA reads TGCGCCAGCAGCCAAGACCCAGGGGCTGGGGGTGAGACCCAGTACTTC. This gives the protein CASSQDPGAGGETQYF.

The chain employs TRBV14 and TRBJ2-2, with D unclear. Trimming pared 1 base from V and 8 bases from J, leaving 8 bases between. The CDR3 length is 13 residues. Germline assignment: CDR1 SGHDN and CDR2 FVKESK. This chain's CDR3 is CASSQVNSGELFF. As DNA, the CDR3 is TGTGCCAGCAGCCAAGTAAACTCTGGGGAGCTGTTTTTT.

This clone has more than one count but fewer than ten. The chain uses TRBV18 and TRBJ2-3; TRBD2 matches 13 bases. Germline values: CDR1 KGHSH, CDR2 LQKENI. The CDR3 length is 15 residues. The trim removed 3 bases at V and 5 bases at J, leaving 2 bases unmatched. In nucleotides, the CDR3 is TGTGCCAGCTCACCTAGGACTAGCGGGGGAGATACGCAGTATTTT. This gives the protein CASSPRTSGGDTQYF.

This chain links TRBV3-1 (or the pseudogene TRBV3-2) with TRBJ2-3, with D tentatively TRBD2 (5 bases). The CDR3 contains 14 residues. Trimming left V 4 bases short and J 6 bases short, with 14 bases between. Germline V gives CDR1 LGHDT, CDR2 YNNKEL (reference sequence). This chain's CDR3 is CASSPPGVLDTQYF. Written as DNA, the CDR3 is TGTGCCAGCAGCCCCCCCGGGGTTCTCGATACGCAGTATTTT.

The chain uses TRBV5-1 and TRBJ1-2; the match to TRBD1 covers 7 bases. The V gene's germline CDR1 is SGHRS and CDR2 YFSETQ. V was clipped by 4 bases and J by 4 bases; unmatched bases: 10. The CDR3 is 15 amino acids. CDR3 residues: CASSTGGQAGYGYTF. CDR3 sequence (DNA): TGCGCCAGCAGCACAGGAGGACAGGCCGGCTATGGCTACACCTTC.

This clone was observed a handful of times. The chain combines TRBV5-8 with TRBJ2-1; a weak D match, TRBD2 (5 bases). Looked up from germline, CDR1 is SGHTS and CDR2 is YDEGEE. Between the trimmed V and J ends, which lost 4 bases and 0 bases, there was a span of 8 bases. The CDR3 extends over 14 amino acids. CDR3 DNA sequence: TGTGCCAGCAGCCGGAGCGGCTCCTACAATGAGCAGTTCTTC. It is translated as CASSRSGSYNEQFF.

V and J are TRBV4-3 and TRBJ1-1, with TRBD1 as a possible D gene (5 bases). Germline V gene lookup returns CDR1 LGHNA and CDR2 YSLEER. Trimming removed 1 base at V and 0 bases at J, with 9 bases between. This CDR3 has 15 residues. For the CDR3, the DNA is TGCGCCAGCAGCCAAGGGGGCAGCCTGAACACTGAAGCTTTCTTT. Translated: CASSQGGSLNTEAFF.

The chain has TRBV28 and TRBJ1-5, with D unclear. CDR3 size: 13 residues. Germline assignment: CDR1 MDHEN and CDR2 SYDVKM. The germline V and J ends were trimmed by 5 bases and 3 bases, with 8 bases remaining between them. CDR3 in DNA: TGTGCCAGCAGTACAGCCAACAATCAGCCCCAGCATTTT. Protein: CASSTANNQPQHF.

This clone was seen more than once but under ten times. The chain links TRBV5-1 to TRBJ2-2, with D uncertain. The CDR3 totals 14 residues. Germline loops: CDR1 SGHRS, CDR2 YFSETQ. V was clipped by 6 bases and J by 0 bases, with 9 bases between them. The DNA for the CDR3 is TGCGCCAGCAAGAGGCAACCGAACACCGGGGAGCTGTTTTTT. As protein: CASKRQPNTGELFF. Full variable domain (rest looked up from reference TRBV5-1 and TRBJ2-2): KAGVTQTPRYLIKTRGQQVTLSCSPISGHRSVSWYQQTPGQGLQFLFEYFSETQRNKGNFPGRFSGRQFSNSRSEMNVSTLELGDSALYLCASKRQPNTGELFFGEGSRLTVL.

This chain's CDR3 is CASSPTGSGEQFF. In DNA form, the CDR3 reads TGTGCCAGCAGTCCTACAGGGTCGGGTGAGCAGTTCTTC. The chain employs TRBV9 and TRBJ2-1, with a weak D call TRBD1 (6 bases). The CDR3 runs 13 residues. The V gene's germline CDR1 is SGDLS and CDR2 YYNGEE. The V end lost 5 bases, the J end lost 9 bases, and 15 bases lay between the germline ends.

V usage is TRBV9 and J usage is TRBJ1-3; D perhaps matches TRBD1 (5 bases). This CDR3 comprises 16 residues. The germline CDR1 and CDR2 sequences are SGDLS and YYNGEE. V lost 4 bases, J lost 4 bases, and 18 bases lay in between. The CDR3 protein is CASSPRLGGPGNTIYF. The CDR3, as DNA: TGTGCCAGCAGCCCCCGCTTGGGGGGTCCCGGAAACACCATATATTTT.

V and J are TRBV2 and TRBJ1-3; D is perhaps TRBD1 (6 bases). Germline CDR1 SNHLY, CDR2 FYNNEI. This CDR3 spans 18 amino acids. V was clipped by 2 bases and J by 4 bases, with 21 bases between them. The CDR3 DNA reads as TGTGCCAGCAGTGAATCCCCACAGGGAGATACATGGGGAAACACCATATATTTT. This gives the protein CASSESPQGDTWGNTIYF.

This chain connects TRBV11-2 to TRBJ1-3; possibly TRBD1 for D (6 bases). The CDR3 runs 17 residues. Germline V gene lookup returns CDR1 SGHAT and CDR2 FQNNGV. Trimming cost V 5 bases and J 0 bases, with 17 bases left between them. This chain's CDR3 is CASSPRVGATSGNTIYF. The CDR3 DNA reads as TGTGCCAGCAGCCCCCGCGTGGGGGCCACCTCTGGAAACACCATATATTTT.

The V call is TRBV6-5, the J call TRBJ1-2; TRBD1 matches at 8 bases. The junction had 5 bases not matched to a gene; V was cut back by 6 bases and J by 8 bases. The CDR3 is 12 residues long. Germline values: CDR1 MNHEY, CDR2 SVGAGI. CDR3 DNA sequence: TGTGCCAGCAGCAAGACAGGGGACGGCTACACCTTC. It encodes CASSKTGDGYTF.

The chain carries TRBV19 and TRBJ2-2; 8 bases line up with TRBD1. This CDR3 has 15 amino acids. Germline values: CDR1 LNHDA, CDR2 SQIVND (reference sequence). V shed 1 base and J 6 bases; nucleotides not matched to a gene: 4. The CDR3 loop reads CASSIAPTGAGELFF. CDR3 sequence (DNA): TGTGCCAGTAGTATAGCTCCGACAGGGGCCGGGGAGCTGTTTTTT.

The chain employs TRBV24-1 and TRBJ2-3; tentatively, D is TRBD1 (5 bases). V was clipped by 3 bases and J by 3 bases, with 9 bases between them. The CDR3 runs 14 residues. The germline gives CDR1 KGHDR, CDR2 SFDVKD. Here the CDR3 DNA reads TGTGCCACCAGTGATGCGCAGGGAACAGATACGCAGTATTTT. It yields the protein CATSDAQGTDTQYF.

The chain joins TRBV6-5 to TRBJ2-4; no firm D call. Germline V gene sequence: CDR1 MNHEY, CDR2 SVGAGI. This CDR3 is built from 13 residues. V lost 2 bases and J lost 4, with 6 bases in between. The CDR3 DNA reads as TGTGCCAGCAGTTACACAATAAAAAACATTCAGTACTTC. This codes for CASSYTIKNIQYF.

This chain connects TRBV27 to TRBJ2-7; D not resolved. Germline CDR1 reads MNHEY; CDR2 reads SMNVEV (reference sequence). The V gene lost 4 bases and the J gene lost 2 bases, with 12 bases spanning the gap. The CDR3 consists of 14 residues. The DNA for the CDR3 is TGTGCCAGCAGTTCAGGTTTCCCCGCCTACGAGCAGTACTTC. This translates into CASSSGFPAYEQYF.

The V call is TRBV2, the J call TRBJ2-5; D gene unclear. V lost 1 base and J lost 1, with 7 bases in between. The length of the CDR3 is 14 residues. CDR1 and CDR2 (germline): SNHLY, FYNNEI. CDR3 DNA: TGTGCCAGCAGTGAAGGAACTATCCAAGAGACCCAGTACTTC. It codes for CASSEGTIQETQYF.

This sequence joins TRBV5-4 and TRBJ1-4, with D maybe TRBD1 (6 bases). The CDR3 is 13 amino acids. CDR1 is SGHNT and CDR2 is YYREEE in the germline V gene (reference sequence). Deletions cut 6 bases from V and 9 bases from J, with 15 bases between. CDR3 sequence: CASTPGELKKLFF. The CDR3 nucleotides are TGTGCCAGCACGCCAGGGGAATTGAAAAAACTGTTTTTT.

The chain links TRBV9 to TRBJ2-1; D perhaps matches TRBD1 (6 bases). CDR1 and CDR2 from the germline V gene are SGDLS and YYNGEE. The ends were cut back, 0 bases at V and 3 bases at J, with 10 bases in the middle. The CDR3 consists of 15 residues. CDR3: CASSVAGVFYNEQFF. For the CDR3, the DNA is TGTGCCAGCAGCGTAGCAGGGGTTTTCTACAATGAGCAGTTCTTC.

The sample holds a few counts of this clone. The gene calls are TRBV6-4 and TRBJ2-2; no clear D. The V end lost 4 bases, the J end lost 2 bases, and 8 bases lay between the germline ends. Germline V gene sequence: CDR1 MRHNA, CDR2 SNTAGT. This CDR3 has 14 residues. The CDR3, as DNA: TGTGCCAGCAGTGTATCCTCTAACACCGGGGAGCTGTTTTTT. This gives the protein CASSVSSNTGELFF.

On this clone: Other DNA sequences of this sample code for an identical CDR3. The chain joins TRBV15 to TRBJ1-2, with 10 bases lining up with TRBD1. This CDR3 has 15 amino acids. Germline assignment: CDR1 LNHNV and CDR2 YYDKDF (reference sequence). Trimming at V came to 2 bases and at J to 7 bases, leaving 7 bases not matched to a gene. CDR3 DNA sequence: TGTGCCACCAGCAGACCTGGGACAGGGGTTGGTGGCTACACCTTC. This translates into CATSRPGTGVGGYTF.